The present T cell receptor (beta chain) was sequenced within a study of T cell responses to AZD1222 COVID-19 vaccine. This clone has a handful of counts. V was cut by 0 bases and J by 0 bases, with 13 bases left in between. The CDR3 has 18 residues. CDR1 and CDR2 from the germline V gene are SGDLS and YYNGEE. The table came from immunoSEQ multiplex PCR; TCRdb's copy has only in-frame clones and leaves some out. Among tens of thousands of clones listed, approximately 85% were seen once. Material: peripheral blood, obtained 28 days after the second AZD1222 dose. This receptor was identified in an adult who received the AZD1222 COVID-19 vaccine. The chain employs TRBV9 and TRBJ2-6, with a tentative D call TRBD1 (5 bases). CDR3 nucleotide sequence: TGTGCCAGCAGCGTAGTTCTCAGGGCTGACTCTGGGGCCAACGTCCTGACTTTC. This codes for CASSVVLRADSGANVLTF.